The 20 T cell receptor beta chains given below trace back to one sample, sequenced in a study of cytomegalovirus exposure and HLA in healthy donors. PCR used 60 Vbeta primers and 13 Jbeta primers. TCRdb's copy holds only in-frame clones and misses some; the assay was immunoSEQ multiplex PCR. The repertoire has about 150,000 clones, under 80% of them found once; the top ten carry more than 1.1%. The sample consisted of PBMCs. All receptors derive from a woman aged 30 to 39 in good health and CMV-seronegative.

With regard to this clone: The CDR3 ends on some other residue instead of the conserved phenylalanine or tryptophan, so this is likely a read error. In DNA, the CDR3 is TGCAGCGCGAGGACAGGGCGAACCCTCGCCGAAGCTTTCCTT. This encodes CSARTGRTLAEAFL. The chain links TRBV29-1 to TRBJ1-1; TRBD1 aligns across 8 bases. The germline V gene has CDR1 SQVTM and CDR2 ANQGSEA. The CDR3 spans 14 residues. The trim removed 7 bases at V and 8 bases at J, leaving 15 bases unmatched.

This chain joins TRBV6-1 and TRBJ1-4; D not certain. This CDR3 has 14 amino acids. Germline values: CDR1 MNHNS, CDR2 SASEGT. V lost 8 bases to trimming and J lost 7 bases, with 17 bases between them. The CDR3: CASRINKGSEKLFF. In DNA, the CDR3 is TGTGCCAGCCGGATAAACAAAGGGAGTGAAAAACTGTTTTTT.

V usage is TRBV5-6 and J usage is TRBJ1-1; TRBD1 agrees at 8 bases. CDR3 length: 15 amino acids. Trimming cost V 4 bases and J 1 base; bases outside gene matches: 6. Germline V gives CDR1 SGHDT, CDR2 YYEEEE. This CDR3 reads CASSGSTGANTEAFF. CDR3 in DNA: TGTGCCAGCAGCGGCTCGACAGGGGCGAACACTGAAGCTTTCTTT.

This clone was detected only once. The CDR3 bases are TGTGCCAGCAGCCCTTCAGCGGGGGGGCGGACCGGGGAGCTGTTTTTT. This codes for CASSPSAGGRTGELFF. The rearrangement joins TRBV7-3 to TRBJ2-2; 10 bases are shared with TRBD2. The CDR3 is 16 amino acids. CDR1 SGHTA and CDR2 FQGTGA come from the germline V gene. Trimming at V came to 5 bases and at J to 5 bases, leaving 8 bases not matched to a gene.

The rearrangement joins TRBV2 to TRBJ2-7; 9 bases fit TRBD1. Trimming took 6 bases from V and 2 from J; bases not matched to a gene: 8. Germline values: CDR1 SNHLY, CDR2 FYNNEI. CDR3 size: 15 residues. The CDR3 here is CASRTGQGRTYEQYF. CDR3 nucleotide sequence: TGTGCCAGCAGAACTGGACAGGGGCGGACCTACGAGCAGTACTTC.

As concerns this clone: Other DNA variants within this sample encode the same CDR3. This chain links TRBV5-6 with TRBJ2-7; D unclear. The CDR3 spans 13 residues. Germline V gives CDR1 SGHDT, CDR2 YYEEEE. The germline V and J ends were trimmed by 0 bases and 3 bases, with 7 bases remaining between them. The CDR3 reads CASSLGQFYEQYF. The CDR3 DNA reads TGTGCCAGCAGCTTGGGGCAGTTCTACGAGCAGTACTTC. The entire variable domain, with the rest obtained from reference TRBV5-6 and TRBJ2-7, is as follows: DAGVTQSPTHLIKTRGQQVTLRCSPKSGHDTVSWYQQALGQGPQFIFQYYEEEERQRGNFPDRFSGHQFPNYSSELNVNALLLGDSALYLCASSLGQFYEQYFGPGTRLTVT.

The gene calls are TRBV5-1 and TRBJ1-4, with 8 bases matching TRBD1. The CDR3 spans 15 residues. The germline CDR1 and CDR2 sequences are SGHRS and YFSETQ. Trimming cost V 3 bases and J 8 bases; bases outside gene matches: 9. The CDR3 protein is CASSSRGTGDEKLFF. In DNA form, the CDR3 reads TGCGCCAGCAGCTCCCGTGGGACAGGAGACGAAAAACTGTTTTTT.

The genes are TRBV14 and TRBJ1-2, with D perhaps matching TRBD1 (6 bases). The length of the CDR3 is 15 residues. V was cut by 3 bases and J by 6 bases, with 17 bases left in between. Germline V lookup: CDR1 SGHDN, CDR2 FVKESK. In DNA form, the CDR3 reads TGTGCCAGCAGCCAGCGTGGACAGTTCCTTCATGGCTACACCTTC. This codes for CASSQRGQFLHGYTF.

This rearrangement joins TRBV6-1 to TRBJ2-7; 7 bases match TRBD1. The germline V gene encodes CDR1 MNHNS and CDR2 SASEGT. There are 15 residues in the CDR3. V gave up 2 bases and J gave up 2 bases; unmatched junction bases: 6. CDR3 loop: CASSESTGSTYEQYF. CDR3 bases: TGTGCCAGCAGTGAATCGACAGGGAGTACCTACGAGCAGTACTTC.

The rearrangement uses TRBV5-1 and TRBJ1-5, with D unclear. The CDR3 is made up of 14 amino acids. CDR1 is SGHRS and CDR2 is YFSETQ in the germline V gene. V was pared by 9 bases and J by 2 bases, with 15 bases between. CDR3 amino acids: CATTGTAGNQPQHF. In nucleotides, the CDR3 is TGCGCCACTACGGGCACAGCGGGCAATCAGCCCCAGCATTTT. Full variable domain (remainder filled in from reference TRBV5-1 and TRBJ1-5): KAGVTQTPRYLIKTRGQQVTLSCSPISGHRSVSWYQQTPGQGLQFLFEYFSETQRNKGNFPGRFSGRQFSNSRSEMNVSTLELGDSALYLCATTGTAGNQPQHFGDGTRLSIL.

This clone has more than one count but fewer than ten. V gene TRBV9 combines with J gene TRBJ2-3, with 8 bases fitting TRBD2. CDR1 and CDR2 from the germline V gene are SGDLS and YYNGEE. J lost 4 bases, V lost 1 base, and 2 bases had no gene match. CDR3 length: 14 residues. CDR3: CASSVRGGADTQYF. The CDR3 DNA reads as TGTGCCAGCAGCGTACGGGGGGGGGCAGATACGCAGTATTTT.

This sequence joins TRBV14 and TRBJ2-5, with a possible D match to TRBD1 (6 bases). Germline CDR1 reads SGHDN; CDR2 reads FVKESK. The CDR3 is 16 amino acids. The ends were cut back, 1 base at V and 2 bases at J, with 14 bases in the middle. CDR3 in DNA: TGTGCCAGCAGCCAAGCGGAACGGACAGAGCAAGAGACCCAGTACTTC. As protein: CASSQAERTEQETQYF. Full variable domain (missing parts from reference TRBV14 and TRBJ2-5): EAGVTQFPSHSVIEKGQTVTLRCDPISGHDNLYWYRRVMGKEIKFLLHFVKESKQDESGMPNNRFLAERTGGTYSTLKVQPAELEDSGVYFCASSQAERTEQETQYFGPGTRLLVL.

The V call is TRBV7-3, the J call TRBJ2-1; 11 bases match TRBD1. This CDR3 comprises 15 residues. After removal of 5 bases from V and 5 bases from J, the junction contained 5 bases not matched to a gene. The germline gives CDR1 SGHTA, CDR2 FQGTGA. The CDR3 nucleotides are TGTGCCAGCAGCCTGGGACAGGGGGGGGACAATGAGCAGTTCTTC. It translates to CASSLGQGGDNEQFF.

V usage is TRBV9 and J usage is TRBJ2-1; possible D gene TRBD2, 5 bases. The ends were cut back, 7 bases at V and 0 bases at J, with 11 bases in the middle. The CDR3 has 14 residues. Germline assignment: CDR1 SGDLS and CDR2 YYNGEE. The CDR3 region is CASEAEGSYNEQFF. Here the CDR3 DNA reads TGTGCCAGCGAGGCCGAGGGCTCCTACAATGAGCAGTTCTTC. Full variable domain (outside the CDR3, taken from reference TRBV9 and TRBJ2-1): DSGVTQTPKHLITATGQRVTLRCSPRSGDLSVYWYQQSLDQGLQFLIQYYNGEERAKGNILERFSAQQFPDLHSELNLSSLELGDSALYFCASEAEGSYNEQFFGPGTRLTVL.

V usage is TRBV5-1 and J usage is TRBJ2-7; D is perhaps TRBD1 (5 bases). The CDR3 contains 15 residues. Germline V CDR1 and CDR2: SGHRS, YFSETQ. Trimming removed 0 bases from V and 1 base from J, with 11 bases in between. DNA for the CDR3: TGCGCCAGCAGCTTGGGTCCAGGGTCTTCCTACGAGCAGTACTTC. This encodes CASSLGPGSSYEQYF.

This clone was detected once. V and J are TRBV10-3 and TRBJ2-5, with 7 bases that match TRBD2. Judging by the DNA end, TRBJ2-7 fits better; the J call may be wrong. The germline V gene has CDR1 ENHRY and CDR2 SYGVKD. There are 15 residues in the CDR3. DNA of the CDR3: TGTGCCATCAGTGGGGGCGAGCGGGGCCCCTACGAGCAGTACTTC. Amino acid sequence: CAISGGERGPYEQYF.

This clone was seen once. The gene calls are TRBV5-1 and TRBJ2-5; 7 bases line up with TRBD1. The DNA end lines up better with TRBJ2-7; the J call may be wrong. Germline CDR1 reads SGHRS; CDR2 reads YFSETQ. The CDR3 sequence is 17 residues long. CDR3 DNA sequence: TGCGCCAGCAGCCTCGGGACAGTAGGGGTCCAACGCTACGAGCAGTACTTC. It is translated as CASSLGTVGVQRYEQYF.

This clone appeared a single time. This chain uses TRBV2 with TRBJ1-1; D might be TRBD1 (6 bases). CDR3 length: 13 amino acids. V shed 9 bases and J shed 1 base, with 12 bases lying between them. Germline values: CDR1 SNHLY, CDR2 FYNNEI. The CDR3 DNA sequence: TGTGCCAGTCAGGGGCAGCCGAACACTGAAGCTTTCTTT. As protein: CASQGQPNTEAFF.

This sequence joins TRBV7-2 and TRBJ1-6; 9 positions agree with TRBD1. After removal of 5 bases from V and 1 base from J, the junction contained 6 bases not matched to a gene. Germline V CDR1 and CDR2: SGHTA, FQGNSA. The length of the CDR3 is 17 residues. CDR3 protein: CASSTGTGSSYNSPLHF. The CDR3 DNA follows: TGTGCCAGCAGCACCGGGACAGGGTCTTCCTATAATTCACCCCTCCACTTT. Combining the CDR3 with reference TRBV7-2 and TRBJ1-6 gives the whole variable domain GAGVSQSPSNKVTEKGKDVELRCDPISGHTALYWYRQSLGQGLEFLIYFQGNSAPDKSGLPSDRFSAERTGGSVSTLTIQRTQQEDSAVYLCASSTGTGSSYNSPLHFGNGTRLTVT.

The chain recombines TRBV10-3 with TRBJ1-3; a possible D gene is TRBD1 (6 bases). This CDR3 contains 15 residues. Trimming left V 2 bases short and J 2 bases short, with 10 bases between. Germline CDR1 is ENHRY and CDR2 is SYGVKD. CDR3 in amino acids: CAISEAGTTGNTIYF. The CDR3 bases are TGTGCCATCAGTGAGGCCGGGACAACTGGAAACACCATATATTTT.